One and the same sample provided the 27 T cell receptor beta chains below, sequenced in a study of CD8 T cells in ankylosing spondylitis. From the 5' RACE reads, TCRdb called clonotypes with MiXCR, one entry per CDR3 protein. The table has about 540,000 distinct CDR3 sequences, 9.5% to 15% seen once; the top ten hold under 7.5%. No antigen has been identified for these receptors. General study points: For ankylosing spondylitis blood, a TCR beta motif of seven to nine highly homologous variants appeared characteristic.

The specimen was blood, either unsorted or a sorted T cell fraction (not recorded which). Receptors originate from a male donor with ankylosing spondylitis.

This clonotype has more than one count but fewer than ten. This chain joins TRBV20-1 and TRBJ1-2; 12 bases map to TRBD1. Germline lookup yields CDR1 DFQATT and CDR2 SNEGSKA (reference sequence). This CDR3 is 14 amino acids long. CDR3 amino acids: CLISLGQGASGYTF. CDR3 nucleotide sequence: TGCCTCATATCCCTGGGACAGGGGGCTTCTGGCTACACCTTC.

There are a few counts of this clonotype. V gene TRBV10-3 combines with J gene TRBJ1-1; D is ambiguous. V dropped 3 bases and J dropped 0 bases, with 5 bases sitting between them. CDR1 is ENHRY, CDR2 SYGVKD, per germline. The CDR3 has 13 amino acids. CDR3 nucleotides: TGTGCCATCAGTGATGGGCTGAACACTGAAGCTTTCTTT. As protein: CAISDGLNTEAFF.

This clonotype was counted a few times. The V gene is TRBV6-4, the J gene TRBJ2-1, with TRBD2 matching 15 bases. The CDR3 spans 19 residues. The germline CDR1 and CDR2 sequences are MRHNA and SNTAGT. The V and J ends lost 5 bases and 2 bases, in that order; junction bases with no gene match: 10. CDR3 region: CASSTEGLAGGGTYNEQFF. The DNA of the CDR3 is TGTGCCAGCAGTACCGAGGGACTAGCGGGGGGAGGGACCTACAATGAGCAGTTCTTC.

At least ten counts were recorded for this clonotype. Here the CDR3 reads CSVEGNTEAFF. CDR3 DNA: TGCAGCGTTGAAGGGAACACTGAAGCTTTCTTT. The chain combines TRBV29-1 with TRBJ1-1; D is ambiguous. The CDR3 consists of 11 residues. Trimming left V 1 base short and J 1 base short, with 1 base between. Germline CDR1 is SQVTM and CDR2 is ANQGSEA.

This clonotype was detected a few times. The rearrangement links TRBV28 to TRBJ2-1; 7 bases are shared with TRBD2. CDR1 is MDHEN and CDR2 is SYDVKM in the germline V gene. After removal of 5 bases from V and 1 base from J, the junction contained 5 bases not matched to a gene. CDR3 length: 15 residues. The DNA of the CDR3 is TGTGCCAGCAGTGCCCTAGCGGAATCCTACAATGAGCAGTTCTTC. It codes for CASSALAESYNEQFF.

This clonotype has more than one count but fewer than ten. The V gene is TRBV7-2, the J gene TRBJ2-1, with D possibly matching TRBD2 (5 bases). This CDR3 is 15 amino acids long. The ends were cut back, 1 base at V and 4 bases at J, with 11 bases in the middle. The germline V gene has CDR1 SGHTA and CDR2 FQGNSA. The CDR3 reads CASSLVASRYNEQFF. The CDR3 bases are TGTGCCAGCAGCTTAGTGGCTAGCAGATACAATGAGCAGTTCTTC.

The table lists this clonotype with a few counts. The chain combines TRBV5-1 with TRBJ2-3; 9 nucleotides match TRBD1. Germline CDR1 and CDR2: SGHRS and YFSETQ. This CDR3 contains 16 residues. Losses at the gene ends were 4 bases for V and 3 bases for J; bases not matched to a gene: 9. CDR3 DNA sequence: TGCGCCAGCAGCCCCGGACAGGGGATGATGACAGATACGCAGTATTTT. Translation: CASSPGQGMMTDTQYF.

V and J are TRBV27 and TRBJ2-3; D gene ambiguous. Germline CDR1 MNHEY, CDR2 SMNVEV (reference sequence). The V gene lost 6 bases and the J gene lost 1 base, with 17 bases spanning the gap. The CDR3 loop spans 16 amino acids. The CDR3 spells CASRAKERMRTDTQYF. In nucleotides, the CDR3 is TGTGCCAGCAGAGCGAAGGAGCGAATGCGCACAGATACGCAGTATTTT.

This chain uses TRBV5-1 with TRBJ2-7, with D possibly being TRBD1 (5 bases). Trimming took off 4 bases at V and 3 bases at J, with 17 bases between the two ends. The CDR3 is 15 residues long. CDR1 is SGHRS and CDR2 is YFSETQ in the germline V gene. DNA for the CDR3: TGCGCCAGCAGCGTAACAGGTTATTTGGACTACGAGCAGTACTTC. Translated: CASSVTGYLDYEQYF.

The rearrangement joins TRBV24-1 to TRBJ1-2, with 9 bases aligning to TRBD1. J was trimmed by 2 bases and V by 4 bases; bases with no gene match: 4. Per the germline V gene, CDR1 is KGHDR and CDR2 is SFDVKD. The CDR3 totals 15 residues. The CDR3 spells CATSDAGTGNYGYTF. CDR3 sequence (DNA): TGTGCCACCAGTGACGCCGGGACAGGGAACTATGGCTACACCTTC.

The genes are TRBV12-3 or TRBV12-4 and TRBJ1-1; no clear D. The CDR3 extends over 12 amino acids. Trimming removed 8 bases at V and 8 bases at J, with 15 bases between. The CDR3 is CASVTFSVEAFF. DNA for the CDR3: TGTGCCAGCGTCACCTTTTCGGTAGAAGCTTTCTTT.

The table lists this clonotype with a few counts. The chain combines TRBV29-1 with TRBJ1-6; 10 bases match TRBD1. Germline CDR1 SQVTM, CDR2 ANQGSEA. V shed 5 bases, J shed 7 bases, and the junction held 2 bases outside the gene matches. CDR3 size: 13 residues. CDR3: CSVQTGGNSPLHF. For the CDR3, the DNA is TGCAGCGTTCAGACAGGGGGCAATTCACCCCTCCACTTT.

The sample holds many counts of this clonotype. The V call is TRBV29-1, the J call TRBJ2-1; no definite D call. Trimming removed 0 bases at V and 7 bases at J, with 4 bases between. This CDR3 spans 11 amino acids. Germline values: CDR1 SQVTM, CDR2 ANQGSEA. The CDR3 reads CSVEEGNEQFF. CDR3 nucleotides: TGCAGCGTTGAAGAAGGGAATGAGCAGTTCTTC.

This clonotype came up a few times. The J gene is TRBJ1-2, the V gene TRBV5-1, with 11 positions matching TRBD1. The CDR3 is 15 residues long. CDR1 SGHRS and CDR2 YFSETQ come from the germline V gene. The V gene end was trimmed by 3 bases and the J gene end by 6 bases; junction bases not matched to a gene: 7. CDR3 DNA sequence: TGCGCCAGCAGCTGGGACAGGGGGGACCTGGATGGCTACACCTTC. Protein product: CASSWDRGDLDGYTF.

Only a few counts were recorded for this clonotype. The CDR3 sequence: CASRISGQETQYF. CDR3 DNA sequence: TGTGCCAGCAGGATCAGCGGCCAAGAGACCCAGTACTTC. V is TRBV6-2 or TRBV6-3 and J is TRBJ2-5; maybe TRBD2 (5 bases). Trimming shortened V by 6 bases and J by 1 base, and 9 bases separated the two germline ends. This CDR3 is 13 amino acids long. Germline-derived CDR1 and CDR2 are MNHEY and SVGEGT.

This clonotype was counted ten times or more. The genes are TRBV5-1 and TRBJ2-1, with 10 positions matching TRBD2. V trimming: 5 bases; J trimming: 0 bases; junction bases outside the gene matches: 2. The germline V gene has CDR1 SGHRS and CDR2 YFSETQ. This CDR3 region has 15 residues. In DNA, the CDR3 is TGCGCCAGCAGACCTAGCGGGGGCTCCTACAATGAGCAGTTCTTC. It is translated as CASRPSGGSYNEQFF.

V usage is TRBV3-1 and J usage is TRBJ1-5, with no clear D. Germline CDR1 is LGHDT and CDR2 is YNNKEL (reference sequence). Deletions cut 2 bases from V and 5 bases from J, with 7 bases between. This CDR3 contains 13 residues. For the CDR3, the DNA is TGTGCCAGCAGCCAAACAAGAGATCAGCCCCAGCATTTT. The encoded protein is CASSQTRDQPQHF. Using reference TRBV3-1 and TRBJ1-5 for the parts outside the CDR3, the full variable domain is DTAVSQTPKYLVTQMGNDKSIKCEQNLGHDTMYWYKQDSKKFLKIMFSYNNKELIINETVPNRFSPKSPDKAHLNLHINSLELGDSAVYFCASSQTRDQPQHFGDGTRLSIL.

The J gene is TRBJ1-1, the V gene TRBV5-1; 8 bases align to TRBD1. Per germline, CDR1 SGHRS and CDR2 YFSETQ. V trimming: 0 bases; J trimming: 0 bases; junction bases outside the gene matches: 7. The CDR3 is made up of 17 amino acids. CDR3 amino acids: CASSLAQGGGMNTEAFF. CDR3 DNA sequence: TGCGCCAGCAGCTTGGCACAGGGGGGCGGGATGAACACTGAAGCTTTCTTT.

This clonotype has a handful of counts. The CDR3 region has the DNA TGTGCCAGCAGCCCGGGACTCTATGGCAGCAATCAGCCCCAGCATTTT. Amino acid sequence: CASSPGLYGSNQPQHF. V and J are TRBV25-1 and TRBJ1-5; D is perhaps TRBD1 (5 bases). The CDR3 has 16 residues. With 6 bases removed from V and 1 base from J, the gap between germline ends came to 16 bases. Germline CDR1 and CDR2: MGHDK and SYGVNS.

The chain is built from TRBV6-1 and TRBJ2-1; 7 nucleotides match TRBD2. After removal of 6 bases from V and 10 bases from J, the junction contained 12 bases not matched to a gene. The CDR3 runs 14 residues. Germline lookup yields CDR1 MNHNS and CDR2 SASEGT. This chain's CDR3 is CASRLGLVVTEQFF. CDR3 in DNA: TGTGCCAGCAGACTAGGACTAGTCGTTACAGAGCAGTTCTTC.

The chain links TRBV15 to TRBJ2-1, with 13 bases lining up with TRBD2. Germline values: CDR1 LNHNV, CDR2 YYDKDF (reference sequence). The CDR3 covers 16 residues. V shed 5 bases and J 4 bases; nucleotides not matched to a gene: 5. The CDR3 loop is CATSATSGRGYNEQFF. CDR3 DNA sequence: TGTGCCACCAGCGCTACTAGCGGGAGGGGGTACAATGAGCAGTTCTTC.

V is TRBV29-1 and J is TRBJ2-5; 10 bases line up with TRBD1. Germline loops: CDR1 SQVTM, CDR2 ANQGSEA. The CDR3 runs 14 residues. V shed 7 bases, J shed 6 bases, and the junction held 11 bases outside the gene matches. Written as DNA, the CDR3 is TGCAGCGCCTACCGGGACAGGGGCGTGAAGACCCAGTACTTC. This translates into CSAYRDRGVKTQYF.

This clonotype was counted at least ten times. The chain uses TRBV4-1 and TRBJ1-1; tentative D call: TRBD1 (5 bases). V lost 3 bases to trimming and J lost 10 bases, with 18 bases between them. The CDR3 covers 14 residues. CDR1 is MGHRA and CDR2 is YSYEKL in the germline V gene. CDR3 residues: CASSQNRDDRGAFF. The CDR3, as DNA: TGCGCCAGCAGCCAGAACCGGGACGATAGGGGAGCTTTCTTT.

The chain joins TRBV12-3 or TRBV12-4 to TRBJ1-3; 9 positions agree with TRBD1. The V gene end was trimmed by 1 base and the J gene end by 3 bases; junction bases not matched to a gene: 1. There are 15 residues in the CDR3. CDR3 nucleotide sequence: TGTGCCAGCAGTTTAGGGACAGGGGATGGAAACACCATATATTTT. Its translation: CASSLGTGDGNTIYF.

Regarding this clonotype: The junction differs from germline at one of its ends, possibly a read error. This chain uses TRBV12-3 or TRBV12-4 with TRBJ2-7; 10 positions agree with TRBD2. The CDR3 covers 14 residues. The CDR3 DNA is TGTGCCAGCAGTGTAGCGGGAGGAGGATTCGAGCAGTACTTC. Its translation: CASSVAGGGFEQYF.

This clonotype was found a few times. The chain uses TRBV4-2 and TRBJ1-1, with 7 bases aligning to TRBD1. The CDR3 is 14 residues long. Germline V lookup: CDR1 LGHNA, CDR2 YNFKEQ. V lost 5 bases to trimming and J lost 1 base; unmatched junction nucleotides: 4. The CDR3 DNA reads as TGTGCCAGCAGCTTGACAGGGACGAACACTGAAGCTTTCTTT. It codes for CASSLTGTNTEAFF.

This chain uses TRBV6-4 with TRBJ2-7, with D perhaps assigned TRBD1 or TRBD2 (5 bases each). CDR3 length equals 18 residues. Deletions cut 2 bases from V and 3 bases from J, with 23 bases between. The germline CDR1 and CDR2 sequences are MRHNA and SNTAGT. The CDR3 is CASSDASPGPRALYEQYV. The CDR3 coding sequence is TGTGCCAGCAGTGACGCTTCTCCGGGACCCAGGGCTCTCTACGAGCAGTACGTC.